Following are 21 T cell receptor beta chains from one sample sequenced in a study of T cell responses to AZD1222 COVID-19 vaccine. The data were produced by immunoSEQ multiplex PCR, yet TCRdb's version contains in-frame clones alone and is incomplete. The data contain some 150,000 clones, 90% to 95% of them singletons. The source material was peripheral blood, sampled on day 0 of MenACWY control vaccination. The receptors here all came from an adult in good health.

Only one count was recorded for this clone. This rearrangement joins TRBV12-5 to TRBJ2-3, with D possibly called TRBD1 or TRBD2 (6 bases each). V lost 3 bases and J lost 3, with 16 bases in between. Looked up from germline, CDR1 is LGHNT and CDR2 is FRNRAP. The CDR3 sequence is 16 residues long. This CDR3 is CASGFSPQGRTDTQYF. In nucleotides, the CDR3 is TGTGCTAGTGGTTTCTCCCCGCAGGGGAGGACAGATACGCAGTATTTT.

This rearrangement joins TRBV6-1 to TRBJ1-5, with TRBD1 matching over 7 bases. Germline CDR1 MNHNS, CDR2 SASEGT. This CDR3 is built from 17 residues. Trimming at V came to 2 bases and at J to 3 bases, leaving 10 bases not matched to a gene. Here the CDR3 DNA reads TGTGCCAGCAGTGAAACTTTTAGGGGGCAGCACAATCAGCCCCAGCATTTT. This codes for CASSETFRGQHNQPQHF.

The chain has TRBV7-2 and TRBJ1-2; D unclear. From germline, CDR1 is SGHTA and CDR2 FQGNSA. This CDR3 has 14 residues. V lost 5 bases to trimming and J lost 4 bases, with 14 bases between them. The CDR3 protein is CASSPRATIYGYTF. The CDR3 DNA is TGTGCCAGCAGCCCCCGGGCCACGATCTATGGCTACACCTTC.

This chain links TRBV24-1 with TRBJ2-3, with D possibly TRBD2 on 6 matching bases. The V gene's germline CDR1 is KGHDR and CDR2 SFDVKD. The CDR3 sequence is 17 residues long. With 5 bases removed from V and 0 bases from J, the gap between germline ends came to 17 bases. The CDR3 is CATSVAGTRTSTDTQYF. CDR3 bases: TGTGCCACCAGTGTCGCGGGGACCCGTACAAGCACAGATACGCAGTATTTT.

This clone is a singleton in its sample. The chain employs TRBV5-1 and TRBJ2-1; D uncertain. The CDR3 totals 13 residues. Germline loops: CDR1 SGHRS, CDR2 YFSETQ. Trimming took 0 bases from V and 5 from J, leaving 6 bases between them. The DNA for the CDR3 is TGCGCCAGCAGCTTGGTCAGAGACAATGAGCAGTTCTTC. It translates to CASSLVRDNEQFF.

This clone showed up just once. V gene TRBV6-5 combines with J gene TRBJ1-1; D remains ambiguous. CDR1 and CDR2 (germline): MNHEY, SVGAGI. With 2 bases removed from V and 7 bases from J, the gap between germline ends came to 8 bases. The CDR3 runs to 12 residues. The CDR3 reads CASSYVGIEAFF. DNA of the CDR3: TGTGCCAGCAGTTACGTGGGGATTGAAGCTTTCTTT.

This chain joins TRBV19 and TRBJ1-2; TRBD1 aligns across 8 bases. This CDR3 region has 14 residues. CDR1 is LNHDA and CDR2 is SQIVND in the germline V gene (reference sequence). J was trimmed by 4 bases and V by 4 bases; bases with no gene match: 5. The CDR3 is CASSTTGVGYGYTF. The DNA for the CDR3 is TGTGCCAGTAGTACGACAGGGGTGGGCTATGGCTACACCTTC.

The chain links TRBV9 to TRBJ1-3; a possible D gene is TRBD1 (5 bases). Germline V gene sequence: CDR1 SGDLS, CDR2 YYNGEE. The CDR3 extends over 15 amino acids. Trimming shortened V by 3 bases and J by 0 bases, and 10 bases separated the two germline ends. The CDR3 region has the DNA TGTGCCAGCAGCGAAGTCACAGGCTCTGGAAACACCATATATTTT. Translated, it gives CASSEVTGSGNTIYF.

The chain has TRBV11-2 and TRBJ2-7; 9 bases line up with TRBD2. V was clipped by 2 bases and J by 6 bases; unmatched bases: 20. There are 19 residues in the CDR3. Germline V gene data show CDR1 as SGHAT and CDR2 as FQNNGV. The CDR3, as DNA: TGTGCCAGCAGCTTAACGCGGGAGGGCTCGCTGACGTCCCCAGCCGAGCAGTACTTC. It is translated as CASSLTREGSLTSPAEQYF.

Details on this clone: One end of the junction is discordant with germline, which a read error may explain. This chain connects TRBV6-5 to TRBJ2-1; TRBD2 aligns across 13 bases. The germline CDR1 and CDR2 sequences are MNHEY and SVGAGI. The CDR3 extends over 12 amino acids. The CDR3 coding sequence is TGTGCCAGCAGCTCACTAGCGGGAGGGCCTATCTTC. The encoded protein is CASSSLAGGPIF.

This rearrangement joins TRBV30 to TRBJ2-7; 14 bases fit TRBD2. Germline CDR1 and CDR2: GTSNPN and SVGIG (reference sequence). J lost 4 bases, V lost 1 base, and 3 bases had no gene match. This CDR3 comprises 15 residues. Here the CDR3 reads CAWSAGLAGVYEQYF. CDR3 in DNA: TGTGCCTGGAGTGCGGGACTAGCGGGAGTTTACGAGCAGTACTTC.

The gene calls are TRBV24-1 and TRBJ2-3; possibly TRBD1 for D (5 bases). Trimming shortened V by 3 bases and J by 3 bases, and 6 bases separated the two germline ends. This CDR3 has 13 amino acids. Germline V gene data show CDR1 as KGHDR and CDR2 as SFDVKD. CDR3 sequence: CATSDTGTDTQYF. For the CDR3, the DNA is TGTGCCACCAGTGATACAGGAACAGATACGCAGTATTTT.

The rearrangement joins TRBV27 to TRBJ1-5; no firm D call. V was pared by 3 bases and J by 7 bases, with 10 bases between. Germline V CDR1 and CDR2: MNHEY, SMNVEV (reference sequence). This CDR3 contains 13 residues. The CDR3 DNA reads TGTGCCAGCAGTTTTGGACCGGCCCAGCCCCAGCATTTT. It yields the protein CASSFGPAQPQHF.

The gene calls are TRBV6-6 and TRBJ2-2, with D unresolved. The CDR3 runs to 14 residues. Germline V gene data show CDR1 as MNHNY and CDR2 as SVGAGI (reference sequence). V shed 7 bases and J shed 1 base, with 10 bases lying between them. CDR3 sequence reads: CASKVIGNTGELFF. In DNA form, the CDR3 reads TGTGCCAGCAAGGTTATCGGGAACACCGGGGAGCTGTTTTTT.

The rearrangement uses TRBV7-6 and TRBJ2-1; possibly TRBD1 for D (5 bases). The CDR3 has 13 residues. Trimming left V 6 bases short and J 5 bases short, with 11 bases between. Germline CDR1 reads SGHVS; CDR2 reads FNYEAQ. The DNA for the CDR3 is TGTGCCAGCAGGGGGCTGAAGCACAATGAGCAGTTCTTC. Its translation is CASRGLKHNEQFF.

The V and J genes are TRBV29-1 and TRBJ2-2; 7 nucleotides agree with TRBD1. V dropped 6 bases and J dropped 6; count of bases not matched to a gene: 4. The V gene's germline CDR1 is SQVTM and CDR2 ANQGSEA. The CDR3 length is 12 residues. Written as DNA, the CDR3 is TGCAGCGTCGGACAGGAGTCCGGGGAGCTGTTTTTT. It specifies CSVGQESGELFF.

The J gene is TRBJ2-1, the V gene TRBV6-4; D might be TRBD2 (5 bases). CDR3 length: 15 amino acids. Germline loops: CDR1 MRHNA, CDR2 SNTAGT. V lost 2 bases and J 0 bases, leaving 8 bases between the germline ends. As DNA, the CDR3 is TGTGCCAGCAGTGACGGAGGAAGCTCCTACAATGAGCAGTTCTTC. Translating it yields CASSDGGSSYNEQFF.

This chain connects TRBV11-3 to TRBJ1-3; D not resolved. Trimming removed 3 bases from V and 0 bases from J, with 12 bases in between. Per germline, CDR1 SGHNT and CDR2 YENEEA. The CDR3 is 16 residues long. CDR3 in amino acids: CASSFSPRSSGNTIYF. In nucleotides, the CDR3 is TGTGCCAGCAGCTTCTCTCCACGCAGCTCTGGAAACACCATATATTTT.

The rearrangement uses TRBV9 and TRBJ1-4; perhaps TRBD1 as D (6 bases). V shed 0 bases and J shed 3 bases, with 9 bases lying between them. The germline V gene encodes CDR1 SGDLS and CDR2 YYNGEE. The CDR3 loop spans 15 amino acids. As DNA, the CDR3 is TGTGCCAGCAGCGTAGGAGGGGGGGCTAATGAAAAACTGTTTTTT. The encoded protein is CASSVGGGANEKLFF. The complete variable domain, with remaining parts taken from reference TRBV9 and TRBJ1-4, reads DSGVTQTPKHLITATGQRVTLRCSPRSGDLSVYWYQQSLDQGLQFLIQYYNGEERAKGNILERFSAQQFPDLHSELNLSSLELGDSALYFCASSVGGGANEKLFFGSGTQLSVL.

V gene TRBV24-1 combines with J gene TRBJ1-5; D is unresolved. V shed 1 base and J shed 0 bases, with 18 bases lying between them. This CDR3 comprises 19 residues. Germline CDR1 reads KGHDR; CDR2 reads SFDVKD. This CDR3 reads CATSDLRTEAPYSNQPQHF. CDR3 in DNA: TGTGCCACCAGTGATTTAAGGACGGAGGCCCCTTATAGCAATCAGCCCCAGCATTTT.

Notes on this clone: At the DNA level, this CDR3 is encoded by other sequences in the same sample as well. The V call is TRBV4-3, the J call TRBJ2-1; 7 nucleotides align to TRBD1. This CDR3 is 15 amino acids long. Losses at the gene ends were 0 bases for V and 2 bases for J; bases not matched to a gene: 1. The V gene's germline CDR1 is LGHNA and CDR2 YSLEER. CDR3 amino acids: CASSQEGQPYNEQFF. As DNA, the CDR3 is TGCGCCAGCAGCCAAGAGGGACAGCCCTACAATGAGCAGTTCTTC.